This T cell receptor (beta chain) was retrieved from a study of vaccination effects on CD4 cells after COVID-19 (dated by TCRdb to between 2021 and 2022). Regarding the study in general: In the ViraFEST assay, PBMC were stimulated with viral peptide pools, and antigen-specific CD4+ T cell clonotypes were then identified by expansion using TCR sequencing. Each participant received two doses of an mRNA SARS-CoV-2 vaccine, either BNT162b2 or mRNA-1273. Under 2.5 million PBMC per well were cultured with around 9.8 ug/ml peptides in IMDM containing roughly 5% human AB serum, around 10 IU/ml IL-2 and gentamicin. SARS-CoV-2 spike-specific CD4+ TCR repertoires from before and after mRNA vaccination were compared in COVID-19 convalescent patients and in infection-naive vaccine recipients. The full study included some eleven COVID-19 convalescent patients and a few SARS-CoV-2-naive healthy vaccine recipients. Cultures from other donors in the study were sequenced with the Oncomine TCR Beta short-read assay on an Illumina iSeq 100.

After approximately eleven days of culture, CD4+ T cells were isolated with the EasySep CD4+ T cell isolation kit. None of the healthy vaccine recipients had a prior SARS-CoV-2 infection, which was confirmed by nucleocapsid antibody tests that came back negative both before and after vaccination. On days 3 and 7, half of the culture medium was replaced with fresh IL-2-containing medium. Each peptide stimulation condition was cultured in triplicate wells unless otherwise noted. Using Ficoll-Paque Plus gradient centrifugation, PBMC were separated from whole blood and then either used fresh or cryopreserved at -140C. The QIAamp micro DNA kit was used to extract genomic DNA from the cultured CD4+ T cells. Receptor libraries were prepared by the immunoSEQ multiplex PCR assay. DNA from the cultured, isolated CD4+ T cells was subjected to TCR beta CDR3 sequencing. On the authors' methods: The analysis removed non-productive TCR sequences, trimmed reads to the CDR3 region, and retained only CDR3s that were 7 or more amino acids long. The MANAFEST web app was used to identify antigen-specific clonotypes by comparing expansion in peptide wells with expansion in reference cultures. Positive clones required FDR<0.05 expansion versus reference and all other wells, odds ratio above 5, and frequency above 0.1% in two replicate wells. A clonotype was defined as cross-reactive if the clonotype was significantly expanded both in SARS-CoV-2 spike wells and in at least one common cold coronavirus spike condition. CDR3 similarity was assessed by Levenshtein distance with the stringdist R package, and unrooted trees were built with ape in R 3.6.1. What TCRdb holds here is the immuneACCESS table cut down to in-frame rearrangements. Part of the clones is not present; checked against another copy, under half of the missing clones reflect an unresolved V gene, and the others are unexplained. Clonal size and the V and J genes are those of that table, whereas D and trimming came from the DNA. For this sample the table gives around 56,000 clones, of which 60% to 85% were detected only once. The top ten clones comprise approximately 3% of the sample.

A word on this clone: No antigen is known for it. Per-base quality was not reported, and no clone a single base away is much larger than it.

There are 16 amino acids in the CDR3, from cysteine to phenylalanine inclusive. Just the 48-base CDR3 DNA is kept, in frame starting at base 1. The CDR1 and CDR2 encoded by the germline V gene are MGHRA and YSYEKL. Relative to germline, V is missing 4 bases and J is missing 4 bases, with 7 bases of the junction outside any gene match. Overall study results and their limits: Among healthy vaccine recipients, nearly all vaccine-induced clones were SARS-CoV-2 mono-reactive, and only 1 of 255 was cross-reactive with common cold coronaviruses. Both infection-induced and vaccine-induced clones contracted markedly at late post-vaccination timepoints, which is consistent with waning T cell responses. Limitations of the study were the small number of convalescent patients and the absence of early post-infection timepoints.

Specimen: CD4+ T cells from PBMCs cultured without peptide, collected before COVID-19 vaccination. This clonotype was sampled from a human donor who received a COVID-19 vaccine. The rearranged segments are TRBV4-1 and TRBJ2-1; 10 central bases correspond to TRBD1. The CDR3 region has the sequence CASSLSRDRGYNEQFF. The sequenced DNA: TGCGCCAGCAGCCTCTCCCGGGACAGGGGATACAATGAGCAGTTCTTC.